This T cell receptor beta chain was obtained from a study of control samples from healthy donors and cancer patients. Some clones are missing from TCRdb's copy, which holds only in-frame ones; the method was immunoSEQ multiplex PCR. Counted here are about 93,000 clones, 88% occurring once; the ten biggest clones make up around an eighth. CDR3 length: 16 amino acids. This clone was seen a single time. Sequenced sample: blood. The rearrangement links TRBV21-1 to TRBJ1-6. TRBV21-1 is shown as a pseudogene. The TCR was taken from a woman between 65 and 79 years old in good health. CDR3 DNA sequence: TGTGCCAGCAGCAAAGTCGAGCGCGTCAATAATTCACCCCTCCACTTT. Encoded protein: CASSKVERVNNSPLHF.